The next 5 T cell receptor beta chains were all read from a single sample in a study of cytomegalovirus exposure and HLA in healthy donors. Method: immunoSEQ multiplex PCR; TCRdb's copy keeps in-frame clones and lacks some. This table holds 130,000 or so clones, approximately 89% found once. The specimen was PBMCs. Receptors were obtained from a man under 40 in good health and CMV-seronegative.

This clone was counted a few times. The chain recombines TRBV14 with TRBJ1-6; TRBD1 matches at 11 bases. CDR1 is SGHDN, CDR2 FVKESK, per germline. This CDR3 contains 16 residues. The V gene end was trimmed by 3 bases and the J gene end by 5 bases; junction bases not matched to a gene: 3. CDR3 amino acids: CASSQVDRGHNSPLHF. CDR3 nucleotides: TGTGCCAGCAGCCAGGTGGACAGGGGGCATAATTCACCCCTCCACTTT. Looking up the rest from reference TRBV14 and TRBJ1-6 gives the full variable domain: EAGVTQFPSHSVIEKGQTVTLRCDPISGHDNLYWYRRVMGKEIKFLLHFVKESKQDESGMPNNRFLAERTGGTYSTLKVQPAELEDSGVYFCASSQVDRGHNSPLHFGNGTRLTVT.

The genes are TRBV6-1 and TRBJ2-2, with TRBD2 matching over 14 bases. V dropped 3 bases and J dropped 7; count of bases not matched to a gene: 1. The CDR3 runs to 15 residues. Germline V gives CDR1 MNHNS, CDR2 SASEGT. The CDR3 here is CASSEGLAGDGELFF. The CDR3 DNA sequence: TGTGCCAGCAGTGAGGGACTAGCGGGGGACGGGGAGCTGTTTTTT.

The chain links TRBV4-3 to TRBJ1-2, with D uncertain. This CDR3 spans 13 amino acids. CDR1 is LGHNA and CDR2 is YSLEER in the germline V gene. V was shortened by 0 bases and J by 5 bases, with 7 bases between the two germline ends. CDR3 coding DNA: TGCGCCAGCAGCCAAGATGTGAGGTATGGCTACACCTTC. This sequence encodes CASSQDVRYGYTF.

This chain uses TRBV27 with TRBJ1-5; D gene ambiguous. The length of the CDR3 is 13 residues. The V and J ends lost 6 bases and 4 bases respectively, with 10 bases between them. The germline V gene encodes CDR1 MNHEY and CDR2 SMNVEV (reference sequence). CDR3 sequence reads: CASSLVQNQPQHF. The DNA of the CDR3 is TGTGCCAGCAGCCTCGTTCAGAATCAGCCCCAGCATTTT.

The V call is TRBV18, the J call TRBJ1-2; D possibly corresponds to TRBD1 (5 bases). The CDR3 consists of 16 residues. Trimming took 3 bases from V and 4 from J, leaving 18 bases between them. CDR1 and CDR2 (germline): KGHSH, LQKENI. CDR3 residues: CASSPVRQPGPYGYTF. CDR3 nucleotides: TGTGCCAGCTCACCGGTTAGACAGCCCGGGCCCTATGGCTACACCTTC.